The entry below describes one TCR beta chain. The antigen remains unidentified. PCR was performed using 60 Vbeta and 13 Jbeta primers. Produced via immunoSEQ multiplex PCR; TCRdb's table is partial and in-frame only. The sample consists of around 140,000 clones, 55% to 80% of them appearing once. V lost 0 bases to trimming and J lost 6 bases; unmatched junction nucleotides: 13. The CDR3 runs to 18 residues. Germline values: CDR1 SGHDN, CDR2 FVKESK. This entry is derived from a study of cytomegalovirus exposure and HLA in healthy donors. General observations from the study: V segments that were indistinguishable, TRBV6-2 and TRBV6-3 among them, were omitted from analysis. A reported reduction in N-insertions relative to the 666-donor mean was seen in an Asian-associated ancestry cluster in a later analysis. A likely sequencing artifact accounted for one observed cluster of highly shared sequence variants.

The clonotype originates from a woman in her thirties or forties in good health and CMV-seronegative. This rearrangement joins TRBV14 to TRBJ2-2, with 7 nucleotides matching TRBD2. The sample consisted of PBMCs. For the CDR3, the DNA is TGTGCCAGCAGCCAAGATCGGGGTAGGCTAGCGGTGGCCGGGGAGCTGTTTTTT. Translating gives CASSQDRGRLAVAGELFF.